Sequencing of this T cell receptor beta chain was carried out in a study of T cell clonotyping in hematopoietic cell transplantation. Across the study: Pretransplant recipient samples were taken after cytoreduction. Findings of the study overall: Cells were unsorted, so CD4 and CD8 contributions were not separated. Recipient TCR diversity dropped after transplant; expanded clonotypes rose from day 30 to 180.

Points on this clone: As yet, its antigen is unknown.

Time point described: recipient sample about 28 days before transplant, after cytoreduction. Recipients were bled about 28 days pretransplant and at posttransplant days 30, 100, 180. Germline V gene data show CDR1 as SGHDT and CDR2 as YYEEEE. V lost 4 bases and J lost 6, with 16 bases in between. The CDR3 has 14 amino acids. Some clones are missing from TCRdb's copy, which holds only in-frame ones; the method was immunoSEQ multiplex PCR. Of roughly 20,000 clones listed, 75% to 90% were seen once; the top ten hold around 3.4%. The clonotype originates from a man aged 18 to 35 with biphenotypic leukemia. Some clones in this sample may be carry-over from other donors' samples. The J gene is TRBJ1-1, the V gene TRBV5-6; D ambiguous. Sequencing was performed on peripheral blood mononuclear cells, taken before stem cell transplant. CDR3 loop: CASSMASNAAEAFF. In DNA form, the CDR3 reads TGTGCCAGCAGCATGGCCTCTAACGCGGCTGAAGCTTTCTTT.